Following are 17 T cell receptor beta chains from one sample sequenced in a study of T cell repertoires in cytomegalovirus infection. Antigens for these TCRs are unknown. TCRdb fed the reads into MiXCR, producing one record per CDR3 protein. The sample holds 600,000 to 700,000 distinct CDR3 sequences, 30% to 35% seen once. Source: cultured PBMCs, taken from culture after CMV antigen stimulation. The origin of the receptors is a human donor in good health (CMV status not recorded). Some clones in this sample may be carry-over from other donors' samples.

This clonotype was picked up many times. The chain combines TRBV7-8 with TRBJ2-1; D might be TRBD2 (6 bases). This CDR3 is 17 amino acids long. The V end was cut by 6 bases, the J end by 0 bases, with 18 bases between. Germline assignment: CDR1 SGHVS and CDR2 FQNEAQ. The CDR3: CASREGRSAFSYNEQFF. CDR3 DNA: TGTGCCAGCAGGGAGGGACGTAGCGCCTTCTCCTACAATGAGCAGTTCTTC.

This clonotype has only a few counts. The V call is TRBV11-3, the J call TRBJ2-3; either TRBD1 or TRBD2 may supply D (5 bases each). Germline values: CDR1 SGHNT, CDR2 YENEEA. CDR3 length: 14 residues. Trimming left V 5 bases short and J 4 bases short, with 13 bases between. The CDR3 bases are TGTGCCAGCAGCCTTCCCGGGGCCTCAGATACGCAGTATTTT. Its translation is CASSLPGASDTQYF.

As concerns this clonotype: This may be a read error: a much more frequent sequence differs by one nucleotide. The V call is TRBV7-9, the J call TRBJ1-2; tentatively, D is TRBD1 (6 bases). Germline V gives CDR1 SEHNR, CDR2 FQNEAQ (reference sequence). This CDR3 is built from 15 residues. Deletions cut 5 bases from V and 4 bases from J, with 17 bases between. DNA for the CDR3: TGTGCCAGCAGCATACAGGGTCAAGGGTTCTATGGCTACACCTTC. Translating gives CASSIQGQGFYGYTF.

This clonotype was observed many times. The chain uses TRBV7-2 and TRBJ2-2, with D hard to call. Germline V CDR1 and CDR2: SGHTA, FQGNSA. Trimming removed 1 base from V and 7 bases from J, with 4 bases in between. This CDR3 region has 12 residues. CDR3 residues: CASSLGDGELFF. DNA for the CDR3: TGTGCCAGCAGCTTAGGCGACGGGGAGCTGTTTTTT. Looking up the rest from reference TRBV7-2 and TRBJ2-2 gives the full variable domain: GAGVSQSPSNKVTEKGKDVELRCDPISGHTALYWYRQSLGQGLEFLIYFQGNSAPDKSGLPSDRFSAERTGGSVSTLTIQRTQQEDSAVYLCASSLGDGELFFGEGSRLTVL.

This chain uses TRBV7-6 with TRBJ2-3; 10 nucleotides line up with TRBD2. The V segment lost 5 bases and the J segment 5 bases; nucleotides outside the gene matches: 10. CDR1 is SGHVS, CDR2 FNYEAQ, per germline. The length of the CDR3 is 16 residues. The CDR3 sequence: CASSIFSGRTVDTQYF. The CDR3 bases are TGTGCCAGCAGCATATTTAGCGGGAGGACGGTAGATACGCAGTATTTT.

The chain employs TRBV19 and TRBJ2-7; D may match TRBD1 or TRBD2 (5 bases each). The ends were cut back, 3 bases at V and 2 bases at J, with 11 bases in the middle. The CDR3 has 14 residues. Germline lookup yields CDR1 LNHDA and CDR2 SQIVND (reference sequence). This CDR3 is CASSIGTHPYEQYF. The DNA of the CDR3 is TGTGCCAGTAGTATCGGGACCCACCCCTACGAGCAGTACTTC.

The chain employs TRBV7-6 and TRBJ1-1, with D maybe TRBD1 (5 bases). This CDR3 has 14 amino acids. The V gene's germline CDR1 is SGHVS and CDR2 FNYEAQ. Trimming took off 6 bases at V and 3 bases at J, with 14 bases between the two ends. CDR3 DNA: TGTGCCAGCAGACAAGAGGGGATATACACTGAAGCTTTCTTT. Amino acid sequence: CASRQEGIYTEAFF.

The chain couples TRBV20-1 to TRBJ2-7, with 10 bases aligning to TRBD1. The CDR3 has 13 amino acids. V dropped 4 bases and J dropped 2; count of bases not matched to a gene: 2. Germline V gene data show CDR1 as DFQATT and CDR2 as SNEGSKA (reference sequence). The CDR3 DNA sequence: TGCAGTGCTACGGGACAGGGGACCTACGAGCAGTACTTC. Translated: CSATGQGTYEQYF.

This rearrangement joins TRBV12-3 or TRBV12-4 to TRBJ1-2; possibly TRBD1 for D (5 bases). The germline V and J ends were trimmed by 5 bases and 8 bases, with 18 bases remaining between them. The CDR3 consists of 14 residues. Here the CDR3 reads CASSPRTQLGGYTF. The CDR3 nucleotides read TGTGCCAGCAGTCCCCGGACACAGTTAGGAGGCTACACCTTC.

The rearrangement links TRBV7-7 to TRBJ2-7; 7 bases align to TRBD2. The CDR3 is 16 residues long. Germline V gene lookup returns CDR1 SSHAT and CDR2 FNYEAQ (reference sequence). Trimming at V came to 5 bases and at J to 3 bases, leaving 13 bases not matched to a gene. In DNA form, the CDR3 reads TGTGCCAGCAGCCCCATCGGGGCTAGCGGCTTCTACGAGCAGTACTTC. Amino acids: CASSPIGASGFYEQYF.

The V and J genes are TRBV5-1 and TRBJ2-7, with TRBD2 matching 7 bases. V was pared by 0 bases and J by 4 bases, with 19 bases of the junction left unmatched. Per germline, CDR1 SGHRS and CDR2 YFSETQ. The CDR3 has 19 amino acids. In nucleotides, the CDR3 is TGCGCCAGCAGCTTGGCCAGGTCTAGCGGTCCAAGGACTATTTACGAGCAGTACTTC. The encoded protein is CASSLARSSGPRTIYEQYF.

This clonotype turned up a few times. This rearrangement joins TRBV4-1 to TRBJ1-1; unclear D gene. V lost 0 bases, J lost 7 bases, and 12 bases lay in between. The CDR3 contains 14 residues. CDR1 MGHRA and CDR2 YSYEKL come from the germline V gene. For the CDR3, the DNA is TGCGCCAGCAGCCAAGACGCGGCGGTCAGTGAAGCTTTCTTT. Translating gives CASSQDAAVSEAFF.

This clonotype was detected only once. The chain joins TRBV7-2 to TRBJ2-1; 7 bases fit TRBD1. Germline V CDR1 and CDR2: SGHTA, FQGNSA. V dropped 2 bases and J dropped 0; count of bases not matched to a gene: 4. The length of the CDR3 is 16 residues. For the CDR3, the DNA is TGTGCCAGCAGCTTAAGGACAGGAGTCTCCTACAATGAGCAGTTCTTC. This gives the protein CASSLRTGVSYNEQFF.

The chain recombines TRBV29-1 with TRBJ2-1; D unresolved. The V end was cut by 4 bases, the J end by 9 bases, with 16 bases between. Germline V gives CDR1 SQVTM, CDR2 ANQGSEA. This CDR3 contains 13 residues. The CDR3 loop is CSVGVRTTREQFF. The DNA of the CDR3 is TGCAGCGTTGGAGTCCGGACGACGCGTGAGCAGTTCTTC.

The chain uses TRBV3-1 and TRBJ2-2; D uncertain. The germline gives CDR1 LGHDT, CDR2 YNNKEL (reference sequence). V lost 1 base and J lost 8, with 8 bases in between. CDR3 size: 13 residues. The chain's CDR3 is CASSQGQLGELFF. Here the CDR3 DNA reads TGTGCCAGCAGCCAAGGTCAGCTGGGGGAGCTGTTTTTT.

This clonotype was found many times. The chain combines TRBV7-2 with TRBJ2-5, with 11 bases fitting TRBD2. The CDR3 totals 17 residues. Trimming took 1 base from V and 4 from J; bases not matched to a gene: 8. Germline CDR1 SGHTA, CDR2 FQGNSA. The CDR3 loop is CASSLGTGTSGPETQYF. As DNA, the CDR3 is TGTGCCAGCAGCTTAGGGACCGGGACTAGCGGACCAGAGACCCAGTACTTC.

This clonotype has a handful of counts. The chain employs TRBV12-3 or TRBV12-4 and TRBJ1-6; D call uncertain. V was cut by 1 base and J by 4 bases, with 5 bases left in between. This CDR3 is built from 14 residues. CDR3 region: CASSLGLYNSPLHF. CDR3 DNA: TGTGCCAGCAGTTTAGGCTTATATAATTCACCCCTCCACTTT.